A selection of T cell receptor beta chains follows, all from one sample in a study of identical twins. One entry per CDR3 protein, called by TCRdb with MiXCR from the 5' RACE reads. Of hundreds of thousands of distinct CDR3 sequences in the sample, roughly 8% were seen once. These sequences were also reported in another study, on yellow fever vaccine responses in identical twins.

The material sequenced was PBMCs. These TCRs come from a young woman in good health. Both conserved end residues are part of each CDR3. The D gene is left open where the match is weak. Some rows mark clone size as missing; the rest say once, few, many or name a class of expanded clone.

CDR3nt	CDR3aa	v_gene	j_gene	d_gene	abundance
TGTGCCAGCAGTTTACAGGGGGCTAAAGTGACCCAGTACTTC	CASSLQGAKVTQYF	TRBV28	TRBJ2-5	TRBD1	many
TGTGCCAGCAGCTTAATGGCGGGACCTTCCCCCTTACACGAGCAGTACTTC	CASSLMAGPSPLHEQYF	TRBV11-2	TRBJ2-7	.	few
TGCAGTGCCCAACTGGCTAGCTCTCGGGATACGCAGTATTTT	CSAQLASSRDTQYF	TRBV20-1	TRBJ2-3	.	few
TGTGCCAGCAGCCACGCCCAGGGTATCTACGAGCAGTACTTC	CASSHAQGIYEQYF	TRBV7-9	TRBJ2-7	.	few
TGTGCCAGCAGACTACAGGTGAAGAACACTGAAGCTTTCTTT	CASRLQVKNTEAFF	TRBV27	TRBJ1-1	.	.
TGTGCCAGCTCACCCTCGGACAGTCAGCCCCAGCATTTT	CASSPSDSQPQHF	TRBV18	TRBJ1-5	.	few
TGCAGCGTTGTAGGGACAGATTACGAGCAGTACTTC	CSVVGTDYEQYF	TRBV29-1	TRBJ2-7	TRBD1	many
TGTGCCAGCAGCGTAATGAACAGGGAGGGTGAAAAACTGTTTTTT	CASSVMNREGEKLFF	TRBV6-1	TRBJ1-4	.	few
TGTGCCATCAGCGGACAGGCTGGGAACTATGGCTACACCTTC	CAISGQAGNYGYTF	TRBV10-3	TRBJ1-2	TRBD1	many
TGCGCCAGCAGCCAGTACCAGGGTTCCTACGAGCAGTACTTC	CASSQYQGSYEQYF	TRBV4-3	TRBJ2-7	.	few
TGTGCCAGCAGACAGGGAGAAGAGACCCAGTACTTC	CASRQGEETQYF	TRBV28	TRBJ2-5	.	.
TGTGCCAGCAGCTTAGGTCCAGGAGACTATGGCTACACCTTC	CASSLGPGDYGYTF	TRBV7-9	TRBJ1-2	.	few
TGCAGTGCCCCCGGCGGGGTCTCATACAATGAGCAGTTCTTC	CSAPGGVSYNEQFF	TRBV20-1	TRBJ2-1	.	.
TGTGCCAGCAGCTTAGATGGCAGGGGGGCACAAGAGACCCAGTACTTC	CASSLDGRGAQETQYF	TRBV7-2	TRBJ2-5	.	.
TGTGCCAGCAGCCCCGGACGGACCACGAACACCGGGGAGCTGTTTTTT	CASSPGRTTNTGELFF	TRBV12-3/TRBV12-4	TRBJ2-2	.	.
TGTGCCAGCAGCCAAGCCCTCTCTGGGGCCAACGTCCTGACTTTC	CASSQALSGANVLTF	TRBV4-2	TRBJ2-6	.	few
TGCAGTGCCCCAGGTCCGGGGGCCGGGGAGCTGTTTTTT	CSAPGPGAGELFF	TRBV20-1	TRBJ2-2	.	few
TGCGCCAGCAGCCAAGCGGTAGGGGGGCGGGGTGGCACTGAAGCTTTCTTT	CASSQAVGGRGGTEAFF	TRBV4-1	TRBJ1-1	.	few
TGTGCCAGCAGCCCGAACAGGGGAGTGGGTGAAAAACTGTTTTTT	CASSPNRGVGEKLFF	TRBV11-2	TRBJ1-4	TRBD1	few
TGCGCCAGCAGCTTGGCCGGGACTGACGGGCCCAATGAGCAGTTCTTC	CASSLAGTDGPNEQFF	TRBV5-1	TRBJ2-1	.	few
TGCAGTGCTAGACAGGGCCACACTGAAGCTTTCTTT	CSARQGHTEAFF	TRBV20-1	TRBJ1-1	.	.
TGTGCCAGCAGTTTGAGGACTAACCCCAGCTCCTACAATGAGCAGTTCTTC	CASSLRTNPSSYNEQFF	TRBV12-3/TRBV12-4	TRBJ2-1	.	.